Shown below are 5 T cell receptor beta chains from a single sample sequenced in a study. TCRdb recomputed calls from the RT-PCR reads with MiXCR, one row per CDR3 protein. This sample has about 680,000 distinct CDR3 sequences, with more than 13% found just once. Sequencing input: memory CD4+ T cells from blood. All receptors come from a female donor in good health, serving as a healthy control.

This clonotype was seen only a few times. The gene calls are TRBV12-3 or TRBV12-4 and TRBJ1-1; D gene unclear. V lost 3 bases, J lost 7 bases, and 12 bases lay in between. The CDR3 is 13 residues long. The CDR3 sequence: CASSFSVGLEAFF. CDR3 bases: TGTGCCAGCAGTTTTTCAGTAGGACTTGAAGCTTTCTTT.

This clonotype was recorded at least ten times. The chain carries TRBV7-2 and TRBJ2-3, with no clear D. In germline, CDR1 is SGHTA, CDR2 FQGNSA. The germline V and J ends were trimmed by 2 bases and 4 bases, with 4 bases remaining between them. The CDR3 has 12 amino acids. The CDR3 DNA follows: TGTGCCAGCAGCTTAATCGCAGATACGCAGTATTTT. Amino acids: CASSLIADTQYF.

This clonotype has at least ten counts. CDR3 protein: CSARDPSLANEKLFF. The DNA of the CDR3 is TGCAGTGCTAGAGATCCCAGCTTGGCTAATGAAAAACTGTTTTTT. The chain is built from TRBV20-1 and TRBJ1-4; D call uncertain. This CDR3 has 15 residues. The V gene's germline CDR1 is DFQATT and CDR2 SNEGSKA (reference sequence). V shed 0 bases and J shed 3 bases, with 11 bases lying between them.

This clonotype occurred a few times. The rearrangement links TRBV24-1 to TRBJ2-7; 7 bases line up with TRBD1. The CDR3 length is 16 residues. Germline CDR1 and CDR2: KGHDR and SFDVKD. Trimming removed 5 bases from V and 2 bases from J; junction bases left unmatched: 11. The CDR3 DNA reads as TGTGCCACCAGTGCCGCTAGGGACAGAGGAGCCTACGAGCAGTACTTC. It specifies CATSAARDRGAYEQYF.

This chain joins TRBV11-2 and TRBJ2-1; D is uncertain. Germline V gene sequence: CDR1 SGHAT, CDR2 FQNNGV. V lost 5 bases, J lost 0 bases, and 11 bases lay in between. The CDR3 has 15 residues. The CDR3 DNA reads TGTGCCAGCAGCCCACTCTTGAGCTCCTACAATGAGCAGTTCTTC. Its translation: CASSPLLSSYNEQFF.